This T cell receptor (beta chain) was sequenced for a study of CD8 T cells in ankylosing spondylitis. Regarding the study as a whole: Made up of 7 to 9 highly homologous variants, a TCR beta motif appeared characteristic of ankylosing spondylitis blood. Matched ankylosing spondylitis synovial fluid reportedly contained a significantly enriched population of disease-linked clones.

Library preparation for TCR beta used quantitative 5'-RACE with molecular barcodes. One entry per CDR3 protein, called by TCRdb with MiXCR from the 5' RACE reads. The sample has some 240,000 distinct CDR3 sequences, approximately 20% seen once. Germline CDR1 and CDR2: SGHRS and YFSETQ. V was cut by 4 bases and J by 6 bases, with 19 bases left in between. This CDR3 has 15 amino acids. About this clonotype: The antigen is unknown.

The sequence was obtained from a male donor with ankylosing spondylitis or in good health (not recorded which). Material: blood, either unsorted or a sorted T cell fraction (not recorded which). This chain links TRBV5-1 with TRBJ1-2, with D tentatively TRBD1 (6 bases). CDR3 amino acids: CASSLKRATGNGYTF. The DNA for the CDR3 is TGCGCCAGCAGCCTAAAGCGGGCAACAGGGAATGGCTACACCTTC. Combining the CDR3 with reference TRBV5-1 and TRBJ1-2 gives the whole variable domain KAGVTQTPRYLIKTRGQQVTLSCSPISGHRSVSWYQQTPGQGLQFLFEYFSETQRNKGNFPGRFSGRQFSNSRSEMNVSTLELGDSALYLCASSLKRATGNGYTFGSGTRLTVV.